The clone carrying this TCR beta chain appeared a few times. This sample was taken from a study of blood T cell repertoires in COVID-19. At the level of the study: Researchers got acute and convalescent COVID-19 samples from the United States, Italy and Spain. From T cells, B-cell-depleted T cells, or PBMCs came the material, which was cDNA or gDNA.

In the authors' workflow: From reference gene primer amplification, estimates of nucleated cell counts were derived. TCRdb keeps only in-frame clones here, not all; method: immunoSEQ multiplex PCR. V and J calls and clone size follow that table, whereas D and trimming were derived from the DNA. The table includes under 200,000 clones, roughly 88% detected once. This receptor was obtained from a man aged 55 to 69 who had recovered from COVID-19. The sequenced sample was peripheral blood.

CDR3 protein: CASSFVSREPGGYTF. CDR3 nucleotide sequence: TGTGCCAGCAGTTTCGTCTCCCGGGAGCCAGGGGGCTACACCTTC. The chain is built from TRBV27 and TRBJ1-2; D might be TRBD1 (5 bases). Germline lookup yields CDR1 MNHEY and CDR2 SMNVEV (reference sequence). CDR3 size: 15 residues. V was clipped by 3 bases and J by 8 bases, with 19 bases between them.